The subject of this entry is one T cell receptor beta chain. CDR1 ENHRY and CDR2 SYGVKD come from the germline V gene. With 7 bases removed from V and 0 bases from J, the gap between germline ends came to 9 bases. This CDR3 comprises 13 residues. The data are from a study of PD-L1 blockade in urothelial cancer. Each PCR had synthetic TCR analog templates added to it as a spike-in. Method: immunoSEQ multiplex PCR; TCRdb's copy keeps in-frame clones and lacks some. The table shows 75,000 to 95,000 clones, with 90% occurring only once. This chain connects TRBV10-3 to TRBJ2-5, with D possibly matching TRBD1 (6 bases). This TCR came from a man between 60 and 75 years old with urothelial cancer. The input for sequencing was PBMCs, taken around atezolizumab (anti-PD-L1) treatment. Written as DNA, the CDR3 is TGTGCCATCACCGGACAGCACCAAGAGACCCAGTACTTC. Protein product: CAITGQHQETQYF.